A single count supports the clone carrying this T cell receptor (beta chain). Its antigen is as yet unknown. At one end, the junction sequence differs from germline, possibly due to a read error. TCRbeta libraries were built with three rounds of nested PCR, modified from ARM-PCR. TCRdb passed the multiplex PCR reads through MiXCR, listing each CDR3 protein once. The table lists tens of thousands of distinct CDR3 sequences, roughly 69% of them singletons. No cell sorting was done before RNA was extracted from the tissue. More than 3 cm separated this lung sample from the edge of the tumor. The data are from a study of tumor and adjacent non-tumor tissue in lung cancer. Study-wide findings and caveats: Tumor repertoires had a smaller top 100 clone share than normal lung.

In germline, CDR1 is SGHDN, CDR2 FVKESK. This CDR3 has 14 amino acids. Specimen: distant non-tumor lung tissue. The TCR sequence derives from a woman in her fifties or sixties with non-small cell lung cancer. The V and J genes are TRBV14 and TRBJ2-7; a weak D match, TRBD1 (6 bases). The CDR3 sequence: CASSPTRTAYELYF. CDR3 sequence (DNA): TGTGCCAGCAGCCCTACCAGGACAGCCTACGAGCTGTACTTC. The complete variable domain, with remaining parts taken from reference TRBV14 and TRBJ2-7, reads EAGVTQFPSHSVIEKGQTVTLRCDPISGHDNLYWYRRVMGKEIKFLLHFVKESKQDESGMPNNRFLAERTGGTYSTLKVQPAELEDSGVYFCASSPTRTAYELYFGPGTRLTVT.